This T cell receptor beta chain originates from a study of glioma-infiltrating T cells after dendritic cell vaccination. Libraries were prepared by immunoSEQ multiplex PCR; TCRdb keeps only in-frame clonotypes and omits some of them. The repertoire holds over 55,000 clones, with under 90% as singletons. Losses at the gene ends were 0 bases for V and 0 bases for J; bases not matched to a gene: 1. The length of the CDR3 is 15 residues. Germline CDR1 is SGHNT and CDR2 is YYREEE (reference sequence). Blood PBMC samples: pre-vaccination, two weeks post third vaccination, and at tumor progression. V is TRBV5-4 and J is TRBJ1-1, with 8 bases fitting TRBD1. Sample: blood, taken before dendritic cell vaccination. The clonotype originates from a human donor with glioblastoma. In nucleotides, the CDR3 is TGTGCCAGCAGCTTGGACAGGGGGTTGAACACTGAAGCTTTCTTT. This gives the protein CASSLDRGLNTEAFF.